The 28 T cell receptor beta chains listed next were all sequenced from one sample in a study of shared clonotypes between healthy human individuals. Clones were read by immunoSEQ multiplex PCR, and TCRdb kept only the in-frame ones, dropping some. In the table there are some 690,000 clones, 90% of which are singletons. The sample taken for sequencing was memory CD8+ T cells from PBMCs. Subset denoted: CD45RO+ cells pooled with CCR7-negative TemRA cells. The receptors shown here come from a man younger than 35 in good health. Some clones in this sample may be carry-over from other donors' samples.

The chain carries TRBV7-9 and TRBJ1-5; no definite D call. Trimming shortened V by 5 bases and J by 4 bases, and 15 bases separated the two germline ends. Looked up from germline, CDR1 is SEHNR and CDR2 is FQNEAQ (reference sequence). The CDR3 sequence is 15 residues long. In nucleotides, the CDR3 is TGTGCCAGCAGCCGGATTGGAGAAAGGAATCAGCCCCAGCATTTT. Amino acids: CASSRIGERNQPQHF.

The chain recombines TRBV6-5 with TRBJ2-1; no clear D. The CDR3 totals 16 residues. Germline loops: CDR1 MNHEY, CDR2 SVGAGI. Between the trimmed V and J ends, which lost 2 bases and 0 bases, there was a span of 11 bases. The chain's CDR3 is CASSYSQIGSYNEQFF. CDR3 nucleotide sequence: TGTGCCAGCAGTTACAGCCAGATCGGCTCCTACAATGAGCAGTTCTTC.

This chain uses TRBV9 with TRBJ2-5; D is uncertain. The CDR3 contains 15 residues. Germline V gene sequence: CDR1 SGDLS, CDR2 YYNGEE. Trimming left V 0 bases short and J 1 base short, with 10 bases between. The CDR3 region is CASSVGGVSQETQYF. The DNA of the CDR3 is TGTGCCAGCAGCGTAGGCGGAGTTAGCCAAGAGACCCAGTACTTC. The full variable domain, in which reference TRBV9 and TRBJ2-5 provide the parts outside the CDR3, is DSGVTQTPKHLITATGQRVTLRCSPRSGDLSVYWYQQSLDQGLQFLIQYYNGEERAKGNILERFSAQQFPDLHSELNLSSLELGDSALYFCASSVGGVSQETQYFGPGTRLLVL.

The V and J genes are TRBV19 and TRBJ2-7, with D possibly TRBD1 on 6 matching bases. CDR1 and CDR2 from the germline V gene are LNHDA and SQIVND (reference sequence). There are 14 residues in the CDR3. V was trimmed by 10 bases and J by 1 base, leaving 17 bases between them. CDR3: CATRDILSSYEQYF. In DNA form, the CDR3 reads TGTGCCACCCGGGACATTTTATCGTCCTACGAGCAGTACTTC.

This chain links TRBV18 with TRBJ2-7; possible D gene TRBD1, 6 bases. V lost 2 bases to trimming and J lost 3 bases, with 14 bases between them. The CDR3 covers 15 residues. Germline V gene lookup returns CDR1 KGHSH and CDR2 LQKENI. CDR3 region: CASSPIGTSYYEQYF. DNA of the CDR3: TGTGCCAGCTCACCAATCGGGACATCTTACTACGAGCAGTACTTC.

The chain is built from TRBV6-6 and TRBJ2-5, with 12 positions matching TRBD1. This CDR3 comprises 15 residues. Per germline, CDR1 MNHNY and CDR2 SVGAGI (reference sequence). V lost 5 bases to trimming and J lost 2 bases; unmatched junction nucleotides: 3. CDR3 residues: CASSMGQGAQETQYF. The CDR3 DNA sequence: TGTGCCAGCAGTATGGGACAGGGGGCTCAAGAGACCCAGTACTTC.

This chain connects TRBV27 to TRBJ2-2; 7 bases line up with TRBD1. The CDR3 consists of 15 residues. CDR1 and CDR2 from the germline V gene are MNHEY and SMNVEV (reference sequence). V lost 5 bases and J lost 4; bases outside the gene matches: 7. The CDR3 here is CASSLRQGVTGELFF. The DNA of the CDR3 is TGTGCCAGCAGTCTTCGACAGGGAGTCACCGGGGAGCTGTTTTTT.

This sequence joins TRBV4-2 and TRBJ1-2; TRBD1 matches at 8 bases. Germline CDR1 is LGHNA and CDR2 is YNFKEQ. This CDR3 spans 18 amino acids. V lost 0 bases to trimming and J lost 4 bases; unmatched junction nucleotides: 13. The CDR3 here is CASSQDASGGEYPYGYTF. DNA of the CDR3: TGTGCCAGCAGCCAAGACGCCTCAGGGGGCGAATACCCCTATGGCTACACCTTC.

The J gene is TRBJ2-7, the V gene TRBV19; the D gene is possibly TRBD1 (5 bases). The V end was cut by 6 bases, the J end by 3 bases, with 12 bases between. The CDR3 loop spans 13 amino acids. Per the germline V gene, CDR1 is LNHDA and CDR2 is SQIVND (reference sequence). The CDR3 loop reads CASSLRGNYEQYF. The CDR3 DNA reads TGTGCCAGTAGCCTAAGGGGCAACTACGAGCAGTACTTC.

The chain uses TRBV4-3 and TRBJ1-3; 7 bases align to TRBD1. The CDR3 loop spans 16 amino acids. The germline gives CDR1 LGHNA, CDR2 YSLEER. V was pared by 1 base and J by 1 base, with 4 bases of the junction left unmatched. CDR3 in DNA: TGCGCCAGCAGCCAAGGAACAGGGGCATCTGGAAACACCATATATTTT. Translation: CASSQGTGASGNTIYF.

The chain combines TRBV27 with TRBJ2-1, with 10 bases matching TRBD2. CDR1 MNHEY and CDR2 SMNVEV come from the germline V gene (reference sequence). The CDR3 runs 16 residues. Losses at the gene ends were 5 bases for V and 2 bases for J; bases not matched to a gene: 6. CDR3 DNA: TGTGCCAGCAGTATCTCCCTAGCGGGAGCCTACAATGAGCAGTTCTTC. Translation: CASSISLAGAYNEQFF.

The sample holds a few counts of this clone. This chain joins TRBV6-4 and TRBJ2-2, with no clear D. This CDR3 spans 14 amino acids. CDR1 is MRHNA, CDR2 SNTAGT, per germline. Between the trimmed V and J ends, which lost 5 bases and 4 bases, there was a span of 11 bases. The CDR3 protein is CASSLGLGTGELFF. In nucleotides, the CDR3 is TGTGCCAGCAGTTTAGGCCTAGGCACCGGGGAGCTGTTTTTT.

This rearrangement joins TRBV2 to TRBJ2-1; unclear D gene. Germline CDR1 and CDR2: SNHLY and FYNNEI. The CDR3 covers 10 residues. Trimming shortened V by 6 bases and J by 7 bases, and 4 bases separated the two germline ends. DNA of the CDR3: TGTGCCAGCAGCCTAAATGAGCAGTTCTTC. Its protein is CASSLNEQFF.

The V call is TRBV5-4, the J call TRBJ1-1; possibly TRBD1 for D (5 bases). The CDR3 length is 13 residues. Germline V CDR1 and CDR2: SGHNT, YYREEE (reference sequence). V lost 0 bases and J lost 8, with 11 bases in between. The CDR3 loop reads CASSLGGGYEAFF. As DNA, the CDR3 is TGTGCCAGCAGCTTGGGGGGGGGTTACGAAGCTTTCTTT.

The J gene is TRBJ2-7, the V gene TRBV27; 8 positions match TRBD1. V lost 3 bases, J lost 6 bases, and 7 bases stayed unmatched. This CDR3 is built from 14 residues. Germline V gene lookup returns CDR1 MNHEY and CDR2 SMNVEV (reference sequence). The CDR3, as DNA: TGTGCCAGCAGTTTCCTACAGGGGGTAAGCGAGCAGTACTTC. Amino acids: CASSFLQGVSEQYF.

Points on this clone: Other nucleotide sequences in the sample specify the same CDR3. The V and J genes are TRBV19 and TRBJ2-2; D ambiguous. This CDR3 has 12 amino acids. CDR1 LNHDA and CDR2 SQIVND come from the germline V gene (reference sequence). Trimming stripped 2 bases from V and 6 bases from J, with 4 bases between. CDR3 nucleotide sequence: TGTGCCAGTAGTATACGGGCCGGGGAGCTGTTTTTT. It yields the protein CASSIRAGELFF.

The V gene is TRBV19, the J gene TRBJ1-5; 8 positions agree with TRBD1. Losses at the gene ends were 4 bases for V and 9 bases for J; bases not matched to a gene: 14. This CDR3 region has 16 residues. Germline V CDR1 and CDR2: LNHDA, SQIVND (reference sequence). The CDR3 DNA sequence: TGTGCCAGTAGTAGAATCCGGGACAGGAATAACCTGCCCCAGCATTTT. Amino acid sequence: CASSRIRDRNNLPQHF.

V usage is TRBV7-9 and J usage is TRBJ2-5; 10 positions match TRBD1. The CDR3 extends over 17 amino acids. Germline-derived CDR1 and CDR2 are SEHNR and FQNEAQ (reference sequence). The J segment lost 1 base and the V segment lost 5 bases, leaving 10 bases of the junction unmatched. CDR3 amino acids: CASSDAWGQGSQETQYF. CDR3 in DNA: TGTGCCAGCAGCGATGCGTGGGGACAGGGGTCCCAAGAGACCCAGTACTTC.

The CDR3 loop reads CASSLDLAGGPSNKETQYF. The CDR3 DNA sequence: TGTGCCAGCAGCTTAGATCTGGCGGGAGGGCCGTCCAACAAAGAGACCCAGTACTTC. V usage is TRBV11-2 and J usage is TRBJ2-5, with 9 bases fitting TRBD2. With 0 bases clipped from V and 3 bases from J, the junction kept 14 bases outside the gene matches. The CDR3 runs 19 residues. Germline CDR1 reads SGHAT; CDR2 reads FQNNGV.

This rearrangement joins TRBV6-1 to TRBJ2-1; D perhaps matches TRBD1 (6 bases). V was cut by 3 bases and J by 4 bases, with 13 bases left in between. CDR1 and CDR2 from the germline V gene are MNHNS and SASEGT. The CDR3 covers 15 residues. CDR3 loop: CASSEATGIYNEQFF. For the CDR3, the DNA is TGTGCCAGCAGTGAGGCGACAGGAATATACAATGAGCAGTTCTTC.

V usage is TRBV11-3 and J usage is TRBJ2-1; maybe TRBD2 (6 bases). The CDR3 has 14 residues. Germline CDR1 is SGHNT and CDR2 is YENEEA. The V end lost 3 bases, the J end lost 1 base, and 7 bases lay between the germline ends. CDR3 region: CASSFAGSYNEQFF. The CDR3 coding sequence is TGTGCCAGCAGCTTTGCGGGATCCTACAATGAGCAGTTCTTC. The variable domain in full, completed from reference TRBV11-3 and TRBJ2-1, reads EAGVVQSPRYKIIEKKQPVAFWCNPISGHNTLYWYLQNLGQGPELLIRYENEEAVDDSQLPKDRFSAERLKGVDSTLKIQPAELGDSAVYLCASSFAGSYNEQFFGPGTRLTVL.

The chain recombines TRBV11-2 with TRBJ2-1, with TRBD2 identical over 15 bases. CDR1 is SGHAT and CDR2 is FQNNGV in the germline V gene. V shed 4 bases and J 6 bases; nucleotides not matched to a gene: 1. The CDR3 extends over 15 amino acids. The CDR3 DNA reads TGTGCCAGCAGCTGGACTAGCGGGAGGGCCAATGAGCAGTTCTTC. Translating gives CASSWTSGRANEQFF.

The CDR3 DNA sequence: TGTGCCAGCAGCCCGAAGACAGAGCTGTTTTTT. Protein: CASSPKTELFF. The chain links TRBV28 to TRBJ2-2; D is unresolved. CDR1 and CDR2 from the germline V gene are MDHEN and SYDVKM. The V gene lost 6 bases and the J gene lost 11 bases, with 10 bases spanning the gap. The CDR3 length is 11 residues.

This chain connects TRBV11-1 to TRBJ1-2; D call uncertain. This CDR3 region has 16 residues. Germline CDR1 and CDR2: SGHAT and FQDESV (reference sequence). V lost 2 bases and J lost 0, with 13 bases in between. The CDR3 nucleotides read TGTGCCAGCAGCTTAAGCGATGCGGCGTCTAACTATGGCTACACCTTC. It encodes CASSLSDAASNYGYTF.

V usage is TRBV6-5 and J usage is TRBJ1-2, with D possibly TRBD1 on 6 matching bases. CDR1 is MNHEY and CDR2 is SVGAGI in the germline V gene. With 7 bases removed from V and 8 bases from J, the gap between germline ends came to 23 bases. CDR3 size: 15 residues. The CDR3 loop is CASKFLEAGARGYTF. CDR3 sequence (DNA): TGTGCCAGCAAATTCCTCGAGGCAGGGGCGCGCGGCTACACCTTC.

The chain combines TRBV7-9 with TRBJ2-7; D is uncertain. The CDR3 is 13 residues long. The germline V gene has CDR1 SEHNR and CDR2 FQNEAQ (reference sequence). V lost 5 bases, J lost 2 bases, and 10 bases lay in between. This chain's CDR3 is CASSDLRAYEQYF. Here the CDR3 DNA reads TGTGCCAGCAGCGACCTTCGGGCCTACGAGCAGTACTTC.

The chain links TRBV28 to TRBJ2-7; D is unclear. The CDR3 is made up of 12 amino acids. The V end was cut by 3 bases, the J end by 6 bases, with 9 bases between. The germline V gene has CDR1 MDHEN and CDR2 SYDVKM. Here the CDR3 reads CASSFQVPEQYF. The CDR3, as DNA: TGTGCCAGCAGTTTCCAAGTTCCCGAGCAGTACTTC.

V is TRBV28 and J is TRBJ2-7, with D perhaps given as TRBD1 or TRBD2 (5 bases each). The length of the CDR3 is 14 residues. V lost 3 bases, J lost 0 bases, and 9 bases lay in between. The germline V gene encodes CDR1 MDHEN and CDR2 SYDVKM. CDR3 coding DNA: TGTGCCAGCAGTTTGGGGACCACCTCCTACGAGCAGTACTTC. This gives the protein CASSLGTTSYEQYF.